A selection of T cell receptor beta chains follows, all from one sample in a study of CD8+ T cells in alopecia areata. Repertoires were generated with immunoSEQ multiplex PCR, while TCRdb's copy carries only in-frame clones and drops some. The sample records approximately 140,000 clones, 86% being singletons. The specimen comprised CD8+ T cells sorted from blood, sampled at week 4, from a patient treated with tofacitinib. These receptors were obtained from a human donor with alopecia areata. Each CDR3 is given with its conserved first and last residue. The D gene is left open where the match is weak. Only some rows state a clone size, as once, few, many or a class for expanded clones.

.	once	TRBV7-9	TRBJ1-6	TGTGCCAGCAGCCCGGAACAGGGCTCCTATAATTCACCCCTCCACTTT	CASSPEQGSYNSPLHF
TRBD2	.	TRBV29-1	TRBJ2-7	TGCAGCGTTGTCGGACTAGCCGCTTTCGAGCAGTACTTC	CSVVGLAAFEQYF
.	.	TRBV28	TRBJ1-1	TGTGCCAGCAGTTTGAGAGACGACAGTCTTCTAAGGGCTTTCTTT	CASSLRDDSLLRAFF
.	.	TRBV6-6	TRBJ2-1	TGTGCCAGCACCGACGTAGCCCACAATGAGCAGTTCTTC	CASTDVAHNEQFF
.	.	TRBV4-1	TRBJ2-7	TGCGCCAGCAGCCAAGATTTCTATGGGGACTCGCCCTCCTACGAGCAGTACTTC	CASSQDFYGDSPSYEQYF
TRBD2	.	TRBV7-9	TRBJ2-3	TGTGCCAGCAGGGCTCCCCTAGCGGGGATCACAGATACGCAGTATTTT	CASRAPLAGITDTQYF
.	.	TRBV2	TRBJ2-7	TGTGCCAGCAGTGTTGACAGCGTTTACGAGCAGTACTTC	CASSVDSVYEQYF
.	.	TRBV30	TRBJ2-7	TGTGCCTGGAGTGTCGGGGCCTCCTACGAGCAGTACTTC	CAWSVGASYEQYF
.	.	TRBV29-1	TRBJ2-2	TGCAGCTACGACGGGGGTGCCGGGGAGCTGTTTTTT	CSYDGGAGELFF
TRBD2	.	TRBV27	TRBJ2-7	TGTGCCAGCAGGGGGCTAGCGGGTTTCTACGAGCAGTACTTC	CASRGLAGFYEQYF
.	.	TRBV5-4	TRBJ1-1	TGTGCCAGCTTGGGGGGATTGGGCACTGAAGCTTTCTTT	CASLGGLGTEAFF
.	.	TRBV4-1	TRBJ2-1	TGCGCCAGCAGCCAAGGCGACAATGAGCAGTTCTTC	CASSQGDNEQFF
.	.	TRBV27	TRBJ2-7	TGTGCCAGCAGTTTGGGGGACGCTTACGAGCAGTACTTC	CASSLGDAYEQYF
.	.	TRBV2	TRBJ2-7	TGTGCCAGCTCCCGATTAGGAGACTACGAGCAGTACTTC	CASSRLGDYEQYF
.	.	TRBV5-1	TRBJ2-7	TGCGCCAGCAGCTTGGTAGGGGGTCCTGGGGACTACGAGCAGTACTTC	CASSLVGGPGDYEQYF
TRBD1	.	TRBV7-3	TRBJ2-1	TGTGCCAGCAGCCGGGGACAGGGGAGCAATGAGCAGTTCTTC	CASSRGQGSNEQFF
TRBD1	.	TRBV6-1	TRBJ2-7	TGTGCCAGCAGTGTCGGACAGGGACTCTCCTACGAGCAGTACTTC	CASSVGQGLSYEQYF
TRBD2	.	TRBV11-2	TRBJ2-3	TGTGCCAGCAGCTTAGAACTAGCGGGAGCCCAAGATACGCAGTATTTT	CASSLELAGAQDTQYF
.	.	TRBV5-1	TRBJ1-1	TGCGCCAGCAGCTTGAAACAGATGAACACTGAAGCTTTCTTT	CASSLKQMNTEAFF
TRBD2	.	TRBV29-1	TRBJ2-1	TGCAGCGCCAAGGGACTAGCGGACCTATCACCAATCTACAATGAGCAGTTCTTC	CSAKGLADLSPIYNEQFF
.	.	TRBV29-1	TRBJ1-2	TGCAGCGTCCAAAAGGGCTATGGCTACACCTTC	CSVQKGYGYTF
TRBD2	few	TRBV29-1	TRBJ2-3	TGCAGCGCGCGGACTAGCGGGGGTGATACGCAGTATTTT	CSARTSGGDTQYF
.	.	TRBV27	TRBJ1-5	TGTGCCAGCAGTTTATCGAACTATGGTCAGCCCCAGCATTTT	CASSLSNYGQPQHF
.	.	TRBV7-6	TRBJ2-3	TGTGCCAGCAGCTTAGTTGGGCAGGGTGCGGATACGCAGTATTTT	CASSLVGQGADTQYF
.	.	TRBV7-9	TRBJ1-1	TGTGCCAGCAGCTTGGGGGTATCCGAAGCTTTCTTT	CASSLGVSEAFF
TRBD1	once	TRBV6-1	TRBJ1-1	TGTGCCAGCAGTGGCGACAGGGGAGCTTTCTTT	CASSGDRGAFF
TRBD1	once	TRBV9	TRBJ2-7	TGTGCCAGCAGCGTAGAGGGGGCTTCGGTCGAGCAGTACTTC	CASSVEGASVEQYF
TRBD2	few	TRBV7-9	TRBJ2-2	TGTGCCAGCAGCCTACTAGCGGGTCCGAACACCGGGGAGCTGTTTTTT	CASSLLAGPNTGELFF
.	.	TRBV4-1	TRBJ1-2	TGCGCCAGCAGCCAAGATTTCTCCATTAACTATGGCTACACCTTC	CASSQDFSINYGYTF
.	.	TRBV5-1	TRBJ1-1	TGCGCCAGCAGCTTAGAAGGTGGGATCACTGAAGCTTTCTTT	CASSLEGGITEAFF
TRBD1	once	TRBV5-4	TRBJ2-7	TGTGCCAGCAGCTGGGGGACAGGTTCCTACGAGCAGTACTTC	CASSWGTGSYEQYF
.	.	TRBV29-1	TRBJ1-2	TGCAGCGTTGAAGATGGAGAGGGGGGGAACTATGGCTACACCTTC	CSVEDGEGGNYGYTF
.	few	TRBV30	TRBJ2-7	TGTGCCTGGAATCGTCGGGCGATTTACGAGCAGTACTTC	CAWNRRAIYEQYF
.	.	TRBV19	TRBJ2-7	TGTGCCAGTAGTATTTGGTGGGGCGCGACCTACGAGCAGTACTTC	CASSIWWGATYEQYF
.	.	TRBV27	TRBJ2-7	TGTGCCAGCAGTACCCGCGCAAGCTACGAGCAGTACTTC	CASSTRASYEQYF
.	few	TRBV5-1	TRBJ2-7	TGCGCCAGCAGCTTGGGGTTCGAGCAGTACTTC	CASSLGFEQYF
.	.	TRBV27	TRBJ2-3	TGTGCCAGCAGTTTCAGGGGCGCGGAAGATACGCAGTATTTT	CASSFRGAEDTQYF
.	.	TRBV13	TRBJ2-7	TGTGCCAGCAGGGAACGGGACTCCTACGAGCAGTACTTC	CASRERDSYEQYF
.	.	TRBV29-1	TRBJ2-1	TGCAGCCTGTGGGGGGAAAATAGGCAGTTCTTC	CSLWGENRQFF
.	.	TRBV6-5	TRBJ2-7	TGTGCCAGCAGTTACTCACGGGGCTCCTACGAGCAGTACTTC	CASSYSRGSYEQYF
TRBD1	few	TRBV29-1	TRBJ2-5	TGCAGCGCGGAACCGACAGGGGAGACCCAGTACTTC	CSAEPTGETQYF
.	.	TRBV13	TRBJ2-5	TGTGCCAGCAGCTTGTGTGCGACACAAGAGACCCAGTACTTC	CASSLCATQETQYF
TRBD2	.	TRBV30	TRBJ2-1	TGTGCCTGGAGTCCCCCTCGGACTAGCCGGGAGTTAAATGAGCAGTTCTTC	CAWSPPRTSRELNEQFF
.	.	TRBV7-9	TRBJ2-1	TGTGCCAGCAGCCAAGACAGTTCCTACAATGAGCAGTTCTTC	CASSQDSSYNEQFF
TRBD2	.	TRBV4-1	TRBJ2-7	TGCGCCAGCAGCCAGCTAGCGGGAGGAGCCTACGAGCAGTACTTC	CASSQLAGGAYEQYF
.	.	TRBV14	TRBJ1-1	TGTGCCAGCAGCCAATTTTCCCCGACTTCTGAAGCTTTCTTT	CASSQFSPTSEAFF
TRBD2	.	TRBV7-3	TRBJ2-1	TGTGCCAGCAGCTTAGAAGGGACTAGCGGGGATGAGCAGTTCTTC	CASSLEGTSGDEQFF
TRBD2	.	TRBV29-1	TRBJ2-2	TGCAGCGTATTGTTGTGGGAGGGCCCGAACACCGGGGAGCTGTTTTTT	CSVLLWEGPNTGELFF
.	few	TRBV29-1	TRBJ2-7	TGCAGCGTTGAGAATTCACTGGGCGACGAGCAGTACTTC	CSVENSLGDEQYF
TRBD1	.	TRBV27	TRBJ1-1	TGTGCCAGCGCCGGGACAGGGGGCGCCGGGAGCACTGAAGCTTTCTTT	CASAGTGGAGSTEAFF
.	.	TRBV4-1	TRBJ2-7	TGCGCCAGCAGCCATCCCACCAGGTCCCACGAGCAGTACTTC	CASSHPTRSHEQYF
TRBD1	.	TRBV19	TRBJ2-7	TGTGCCAGTAGCCCTAGGACAGGGCCCTACGAGCAGTACTTC	CASSPRTGPYEQYF
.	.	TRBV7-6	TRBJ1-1	TGTGCCAGCAGCACCTCGGGTGAGGACACTGAAGCTTTCTTT	CASSTSGEDTEAFF
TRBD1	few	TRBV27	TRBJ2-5	TGTGCCAGCAGTCCCGGGACAGGGGTAGAGACCCAGTACTTC	CASSPGTGVETQYF
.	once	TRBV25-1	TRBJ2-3	TGTGCCAGCAGTGAATGGCAGGGATCCACAGATACGCAGTATTTT	CASSEWQGSTDTQYF
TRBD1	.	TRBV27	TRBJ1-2	TGTGCCAGCAGTTTCACAGGGGGCTATGGCTACACCTTC	CASSFTGGYGYTF
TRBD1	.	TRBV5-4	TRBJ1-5	TGTGCCAGCAGCTTGGGTGGACAGGGCAGTCAGCCCCAGCATTTT	CASSLGGQGSQPQHF
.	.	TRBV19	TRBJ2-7	TGTGCCAGTAGTATATGGGGAGAATCCTACGAGCAGTACTTC	CASSIWGESYEQYF
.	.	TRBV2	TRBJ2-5	TGTGCCAGCAGTGAAGCGGAAGGACCTCAAGAGACCCAGTACTTC	CASSEAEGPQETQYF